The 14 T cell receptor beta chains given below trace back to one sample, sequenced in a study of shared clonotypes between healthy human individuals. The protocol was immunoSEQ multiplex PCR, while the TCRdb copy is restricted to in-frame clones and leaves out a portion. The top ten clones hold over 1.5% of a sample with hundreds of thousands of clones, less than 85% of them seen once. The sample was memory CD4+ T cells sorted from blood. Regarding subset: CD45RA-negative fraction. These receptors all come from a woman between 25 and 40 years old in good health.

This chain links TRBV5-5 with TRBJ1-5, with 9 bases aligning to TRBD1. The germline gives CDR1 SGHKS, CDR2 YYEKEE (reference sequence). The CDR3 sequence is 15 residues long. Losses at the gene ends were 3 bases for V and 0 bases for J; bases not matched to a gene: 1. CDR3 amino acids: CASSWTGASNQPQHF. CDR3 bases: TGTGCCAGCAGCTGGACAGGGGCTAGCAATCAGCCCCAGCATTTT.

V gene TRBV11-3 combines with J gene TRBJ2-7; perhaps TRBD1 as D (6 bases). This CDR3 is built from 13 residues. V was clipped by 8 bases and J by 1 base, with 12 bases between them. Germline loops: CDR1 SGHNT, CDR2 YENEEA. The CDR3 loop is CASEQGVSYEQYF. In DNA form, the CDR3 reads TGTGCCAGCGAACAGGGTGTTTCCTACGAGCAGTACTTC. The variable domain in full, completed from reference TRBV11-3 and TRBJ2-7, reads EAGVVQSPRYKIIEKKQPVAFWCNPISGHNTLYWYLQNLGQGPELLIRYENEEAVDDSQLPKDRFSAERLKGVDSTLKIQPAELGDSAVYLCASEQGVSYEQYFGPGTRLTVT.

The CDR3 DNA reads as TGTGCCAGCAGCCCCCGGGACAGCCTCTACGAGCAGTACTTC. Protein product: CASSPRDSLYEQYF. The V and J genes are TRBV5-8 and TRBJ2-7; the match to TRBD1 covers 7 bases. Per the germline V gene, CDR1 is SGHTS and CDR2 is YDEGEE. V dropped 4 bases and J dropped 3; count of bases not matched to a gene: 7. There are 14 residues in the CDR3. Complete variable domain (other parts from reference TRBV5-8 and TRBJ2-7): EAGVTQSPTHLIKTRGQQATLRCSPISGHTSVYWYQQALGLGLQFLLWYDEGEERNRGNFPPRFSGRQFPNYSSELNVNALELEDSALYLCASSPRDSLYEQYFGPGTRLTVT.

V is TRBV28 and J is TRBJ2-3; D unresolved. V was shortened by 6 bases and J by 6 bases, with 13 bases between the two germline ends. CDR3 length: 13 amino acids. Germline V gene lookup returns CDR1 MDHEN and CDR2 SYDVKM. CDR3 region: CASSPGSTDTQYF. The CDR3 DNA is TGTGCCAGCAGCCCTGGTAGTACGGATACGCAGTATTTT.

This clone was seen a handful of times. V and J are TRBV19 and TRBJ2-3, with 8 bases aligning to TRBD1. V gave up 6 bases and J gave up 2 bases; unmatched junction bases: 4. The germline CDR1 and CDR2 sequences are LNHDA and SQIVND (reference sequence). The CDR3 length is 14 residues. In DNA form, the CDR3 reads TGTGCCAGTAGGGACAGGGCTGTCACAGATACGCAGTATTTT. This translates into CASRDRAVTDTQYF.

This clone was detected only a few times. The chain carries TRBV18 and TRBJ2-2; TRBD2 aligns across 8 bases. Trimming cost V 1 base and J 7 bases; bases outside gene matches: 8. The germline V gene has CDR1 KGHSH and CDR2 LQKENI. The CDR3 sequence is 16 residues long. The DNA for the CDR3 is TGTGCCAGCTCACCACGGAGCGGGAGATCGGACGGGGAGCTGTTTTTT. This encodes CASSPRSGRSDGELFF.

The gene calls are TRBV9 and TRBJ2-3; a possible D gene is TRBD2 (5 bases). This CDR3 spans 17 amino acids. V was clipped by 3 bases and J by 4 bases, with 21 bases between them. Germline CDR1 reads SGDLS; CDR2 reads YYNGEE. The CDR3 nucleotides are TGTGCCAGCAGCGAGATGACTAACCCAGGTGGGCCAGATACGCAGTATTTT. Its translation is CASSEMTNPGGPDTQYF.

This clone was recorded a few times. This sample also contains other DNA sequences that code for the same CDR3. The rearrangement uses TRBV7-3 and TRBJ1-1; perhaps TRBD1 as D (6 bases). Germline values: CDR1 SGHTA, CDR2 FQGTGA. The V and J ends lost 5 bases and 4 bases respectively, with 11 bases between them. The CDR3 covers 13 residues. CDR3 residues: CASSAQGGTEAFF. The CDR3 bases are TGTGCCAGCAGCGCCCAAGGGGGCACTGAAGCTTTCTTT.

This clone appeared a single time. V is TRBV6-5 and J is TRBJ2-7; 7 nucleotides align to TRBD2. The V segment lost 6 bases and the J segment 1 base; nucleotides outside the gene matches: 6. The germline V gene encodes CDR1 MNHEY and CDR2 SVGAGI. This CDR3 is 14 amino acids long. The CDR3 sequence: CASRRERGSYEQYF. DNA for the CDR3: TGTGCCAGCAGAAGGGAGCGGGGATCCTACGAGCAGTACTTC.

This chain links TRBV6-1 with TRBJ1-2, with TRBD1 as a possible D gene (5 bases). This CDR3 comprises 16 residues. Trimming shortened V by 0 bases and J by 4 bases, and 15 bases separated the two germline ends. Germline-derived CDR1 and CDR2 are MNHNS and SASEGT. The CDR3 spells CASSEAPGSYSYGYTF. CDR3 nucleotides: TGTGCCAGCAGTGAAGCACCAGGGTCGTATTCCTATGGCTACACCTTC.

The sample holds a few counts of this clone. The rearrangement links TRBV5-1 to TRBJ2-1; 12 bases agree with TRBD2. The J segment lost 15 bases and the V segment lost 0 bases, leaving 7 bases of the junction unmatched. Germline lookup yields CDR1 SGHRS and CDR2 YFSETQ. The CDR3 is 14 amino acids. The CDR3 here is CASSLVASGRALFF. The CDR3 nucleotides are TGCGCCAGCAGCTTGGTGGCTAGCGGGAGGGCGCTGTTCTTC.

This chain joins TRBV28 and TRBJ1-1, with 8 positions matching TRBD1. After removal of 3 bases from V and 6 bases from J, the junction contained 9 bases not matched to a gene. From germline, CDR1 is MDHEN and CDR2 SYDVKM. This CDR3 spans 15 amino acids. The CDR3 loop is CASSFLAGGYAEAFF. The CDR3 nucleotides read TGTGCCAGCAGTTTTCTGGCAGGGGGCTACGCTGAAGCTTTCTTT.

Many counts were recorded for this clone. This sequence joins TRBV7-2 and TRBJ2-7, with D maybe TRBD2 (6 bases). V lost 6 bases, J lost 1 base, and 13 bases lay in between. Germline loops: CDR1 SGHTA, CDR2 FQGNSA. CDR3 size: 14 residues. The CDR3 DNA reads TGTGCCAGCAGTGCTGGGGGGATGTCCTACGAGCAGTACTTC. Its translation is CASSAGGMSYEQYF.

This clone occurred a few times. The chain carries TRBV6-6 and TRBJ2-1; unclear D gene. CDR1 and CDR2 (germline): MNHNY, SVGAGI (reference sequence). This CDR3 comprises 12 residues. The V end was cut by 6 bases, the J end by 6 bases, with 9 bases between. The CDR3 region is CASRGDRNEQFF. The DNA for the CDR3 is TGTGCCAGCAGGGGCGACCGCAATGAGCAGTTCTTC.